Listed here are 26 T cell receptor beta chains from one sample, sequenced in a study of CXCR3-negative and CXCR3-positive naive CD8 T cells. UMI labels and 5' RACE were used to prepare the TRB cDNA libraries. TCRdb reprocessed the 5' RACE reads; each CDR3 protein has one entry and no DNA is given. The sample includes about 130,000 distinct CDR3 sequences. Input material: naive CXCR3- CD8+ T cells from blood. Subset: CD45RO-CCR7+CD27+CD95- naive CD8+ T cells lacking CXCR3 (TNR3-). These receptors originate from a human donor in good health. Some clones in this sample may be carry-over from other donors' samples.

The J gene is TRBJ2-7, the V gene TRBV29-1; TCRdb designates TRBD2, a call that cannot be tested without DNA. The CDR3 is made up of 13 amino acids. Germline loops: CDR1 SQVTM, CDR2 ANQGSEA. Here the CDR3 reads CSARGDPSYEQYF.

The rearrangement links TRBV29-1 to TRBJ2-7; TCRdb proposes TRBD1, but this gene call is untestable without DNA. The CDR3 is 13 amino acids. In germline, CDR1 is SQVTM, CDR2 ANQGSEA. The CDR3 loop is CSVIPQSSYEQYF.

The V and J genes are TRBV28 and TRBJ2-1; TCRdb calls TRBD2, which cannot be checked without DNA. CDR3 length: 15 residues. Germline V gene lookup returns CDR1 MDHEN and CDR2 SYDVKM. CDR3: CASSLNSESHNEQFF.

The chain combines TRBV5-1 with TRBJ2-2. CDR1 is SGHRS and CDR2 is YFSETQ in the germline V gene. The CDR3 runs 12 residues. This CDR3 reads CASSLAGGELFF.

The V and J genes are TRBV5-1 and TRBJ2-7; TCRdb's D call of TRBD2 is untestable without DNA. The CDR3 has 15 amino acids. Germline-derived CDR1 and CDR2 are SGHRS and YFSETQ. The CDR3 is CASSSRLAGVYEQYF.

The CDR3 here is CASSQDFFSVELFF. The chain has TRBV4-3 and TRBJ2-2. CDR1 and CDR2 (germline): LGHNA, YSLEER. The CDR3 consists of 14 residues.

The chain links TRBV29-1 to TRBJ1-2; TCRdb outputs TRBD1, but without DNA this stays unchecked. Germline V gives CDR1 SQVTM, CDR2 ANQGSEA. The CDR3 contains 11 residues. The CDR3 loop is CSVGQGGGYTF.

The chain joins TRBV12-3 or TRBV12-4 to TRBJ2-3; the D gene TCRdb calls, TRBD2, cannot be checked with no DNA. This CDR3 contains 15 residues. The chain's CDR3 is CASKVPKDSTDTQYF.

The chain is built from TRBV7-2 and TRBJ2-1; the D gene TCRdb calls, TRBD1, cannot be checked with no DNA. The CDR3 runs 17 residues. Looked up from germline, CDR1 is SGHTA and CDR2 is FQGNSA. CDR3 sequence: CTSSLATGTISYNEQFF.

The rearrangement uses TRBV29-1 and TRBJ2-1; TCRdb returns TRBD2, unconfirmable since there is no DNA. The length of the CDR3 is 14 residues. CDR1 is SQVTM, CDR2 ANQGSEA, per germline. The CDR3 region is CSVEGLAEYNEQFF.

This sequence joins TRBV4-1 and TRBJ2-2; the D call of TRBD2 rests on TCRdb alone, since no DNA is present to check it. This CDR3 contains 15 residues. Germline CDR1 and CDR2: MGHRA and YSYEKL. CDR3: CASSPSGGHTGELFF.

This sequence joins TRBV12-3 or TRBV12-4 and TRBJ2-2. This CDR3 contains 14 residues. The CDR3 reads CASSPTLGFGELFF.

The CDR3 protein is CASSQGDTQYF. The rearrangement joins TRBV14 to TRBJ2-3. The germline gives CDR1 SGHDN, CDR2 FVKESK. The CDR3 is 11 amino acids. Using reference TRBV14 and TRBJ2-3 for the parts outside the CDR3, the full variable domain is EAGVTQFPSHSVIEKGQTVTLRCDPISGHDNLYWYRRVMGKEIKFLLHFVKESKQDESGMPNNRFLAERTGGTYSTLKVQPAELEDSGVYFCASSQGDTQYFGPGTRLTVL.

This chain links TRBV4-1 with TRBJ2-7; TCRdb's D call, TRBD2, is unchecked because there is no DNA. Germline CDR1 MGHRA, CDR2 YSYEKL. There are 16 residues in the CDR3. The CDR3 reads CASSQDLAGSSYEQYF.

CDR3 sequence: CASSSTRPREGQYTQYF. The gene calls are TRBV7-9 and TRBJ2-3; TCRdb proposes TRBD2, but this gene call is untestable without DNA. The CDR3 is 17 amino acids. The germline V gene encodes CDR1 SEHNR and CDR2 FQNEAQ (reference sequence).

The chain uses TRBV28 and TRBJ2-7; TCRdb names TRBD1, which stays unverified in the absence of DNA. Per the germline V gene, CDR1 is MDHEN and CDR2 is SYDVKM. The CDR3 runs to 14 residues. CDR3 protein: CASSTTGRIYEQYF.

The chain joins TRBV9 to TRBJ2-1; TCRdb reports TRBD1, a call that lacks DNA to check it against. The germline gives CDR1 SGDLS, CDR2 YYNGEE. The CDR3 is 13 residues long. CDR3: CASSPILGDEQFF. The full variable domain, rest sourced from reference TRBV9 and TRBJ2-1, is DSGVTQTPKHLITATGQRVTLRCSPRSGDLSVYWYQQSLDQGLQFLIQYYNGEERAKGNILERFSAQQFPDLHSELNLSSLELGDSALYFCASSPILGDEQFFGPGTRLTVL.

The J gene is TRBJ2-5, the V gene TRBV29-1; TCRdb calls TRBD1, which cannot be checked without DNA. Germline CDR1 is SQVTM and CDR2 is ANQGSEA. The CDR3 has 12 amino acids. This chain's CDR3 is CSARTGKETQYF. Together with reference TRBV29-1 and TRBJ2-5, the CDR3 gives the full variable domain: SAVISQKPSRDICQRGTSLTIQCQVDSQVTMMFWYRQQPGQSLTLIATANQGSEATYESGFVIDKFPISRPNLTFSTLTVSNMSPEDSSIYLCSARTGKETQYFGPGTRLLVL.

V and J are TRBV29-1 and TRBJ2-7; the TRBD1 assignment by TCRdb is unverifiable without DNA. Germline CDR1 and CDR2: SQVTM and ANQGSEA. The CDR3 sequence is 13 residues long. The CDR3 loop reads CSVARDSKIEQYF.

The V gene is TRBV5-1, the J gene TRBJ2-3; as DNA is missing, the TRBD2 call by TCRdb cannot be tested. Germline V gene data show CDR1 as SGHRS and CDR2 as YFSETQ. The length of the CDR3 is 15 residues. CDR3 in amino acids: CASSIASGSGWAQYF.

This chain uses TRBV29-1 with TRBJ2-5. Germline loops: CDR1 SQVTM, CDR2 ANQGSEA. The length of the CDR3 is 12 residues. CDR3 in amino acids: CSVLLVGETQYF.

This rearrangement joins TRBV27 to TRBJ2-2. This CDR3 contains 12 residues. Germline CDR1 and CDR2: MNHEY and SMNVEV (reference sequence). CDR3 amino acids: CASSLLGGELFF.

The chain carries TRBV12-3 or TRBV12-4 and TRBJ2-5. This CDR3 region has 14 residues. The CDR3 loop reads CASSLSVGQETQYF.

The chain couples TRBV18 to TRBJ2-1; there is no DNA to check the TCRdb D call of TRBD1. This CDR3 is 18 amino acids long. The V gene's germline CDR1 is KGHSH and CDR2 LQKENI. CDR3 sequence: CASSPSTVRVDFYNEQFF.

The chain joins TRBV7-6 to TRBJ1-1; TCRdb picks TRBD1, but there is no DNA to check that call. Germline V gene lookup returns CDR1 SGHVS and CDR2 FNYEAQ. The CDR3 spans 16 residues. CDR3: CASSLDGTGGFTEAFF.

The chain combines TRBV7-2 with TRBJ2-6; there is no DNA to check the TCRdb D call of TRBD2. CDR1 and CDR2 (germline): SGHTA, FQGNSA. The CDR3 totals 18 residues. The CDR3 sequence: CASSSGQILRSGANVLTF.